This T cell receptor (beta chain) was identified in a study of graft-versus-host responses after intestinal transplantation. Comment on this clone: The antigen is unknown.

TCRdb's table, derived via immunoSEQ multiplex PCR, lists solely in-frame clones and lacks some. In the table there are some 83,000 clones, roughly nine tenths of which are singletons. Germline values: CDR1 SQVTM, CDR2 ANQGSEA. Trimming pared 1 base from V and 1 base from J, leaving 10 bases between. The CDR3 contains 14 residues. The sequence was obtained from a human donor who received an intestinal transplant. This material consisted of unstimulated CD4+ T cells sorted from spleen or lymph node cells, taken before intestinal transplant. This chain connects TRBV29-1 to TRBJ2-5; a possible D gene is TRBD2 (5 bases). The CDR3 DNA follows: TGCAGCGTTGAAGGACCCGGGGTCCAAGAGACCCAGTACTTC. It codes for CSVEGPGVQETQYF.